This is a list of T cell receptor beta chains from one sample in a study of identical twins. From the 5' RACE reads, TCRdb called clonotypes with MiXCR, one entry per CDR3 protein. Among under 1 million distinct CDR3 sequences listed, around an eighth were seen once. These data are also associated with another study on yellow fever vaccine responses in identical twins.

The sample comprised PBMCs. Source of these receptors: a woman younger than 30 in good health. The CDR3 runs from the conserved cysteine through the conserved F or W. Each record gives: CDR3 DNA, CDR3 protein, clone size, D gene, V gene, J gene. D genes are given only for firm matches. For some rows the clone size is stated as once, few or many, or as a class when expanded; others skip it.

CDR3nt: TGCGCCAGCAGCCAAGATTCCGTCCTTACGGGACCCTACTACGAGCAGTACTTC
CDR3aa: CASSQDSVLTGPYYEQYF
abundance: .
d_gene: .
v_gene: TRBV4-1
j_gene: TRBJ2-7

CDR3nt: TGTGCCATCAGCCGGGGCCAAGAGACCCAGTACTTC
CDR3aa: CAISRGQETQYF
abundance: many
d_gene: .
v_gene: TRBV10-3
j_gene: TRBJ2-5

CDR3nt: TGTGCCTCGAGATCGGGGACAGGGTTTTACGAGCAGTACTTC
CDR3aa: CASRSGTGFYEQYF
abundance: .
d_gene: TRBD1
v_gene: TRBV28
j_gene: TRBJ2-7

CDR3nt: TGTGCCATTAACATAGCTTTTTACAATGAGCAGTTCTTC
CDR3aa: CAINIAFYNEQFF
abundance: .
d_gene: .
v_gene: TRBV10-3
j_gene: TRBJ2-1

CDR3nt: TGCGCCAGCAGTCCCGGGACAAGTCGTGAAAAACTGTTTTTT
CDR3aa: CASSPGTSREKLFF
abundance: .
d_gene: .
v_gene: TRBV10-1
j_gene: TRBJ1-4

CDR3nt: TGCGCCAGCAGCAGGACGGGACAGGGCATGGAGACCCAGTACTTC
CDR3aa: CASSRTGQGMETQYF
abundance: few
d_gene: TRBD1
v_gene: TRBV5-1
j_gene: TRBJ2-5

CDR3nt: TGTGCCAGCACCCTCCAGGGGGCGGGTCAGCCCCAGCATTTT
CDR3aa: CASTLQGAGQPQHF
abundance: few
d_gene: TRBD1
v_gene: TRBV6-2/TRBV6-3
j_gene: TRBJ1-5

CDR3nt: TGTGCCAGCACCTTAGTAGACAGCAACAATCAGCCCCAGCATTTT
CDR3aa: CASTLVDSNNQPQHF
abundance: .
d_gene: .
v_gene: TRBV21-1
j_gene: TRBJ1-5

CDR3nt: TGTGCCAGCAGTTTACTGGCGGGAGTGATTGCCAATGAGCAGTTCTTC
CDR3aa: CASSLLAGVIANEQFF
abundance: few
d_gene: TRBD2
v_gene: TRBV12-3/TRBV12-4
j_gene: TRBJ2-1

CDR3nt: TGCGCCAGCAGCTTGGACACGGTCGGGTTATTGTCGGGTCCGCGTCCCTACGAGCAGTACTTC
CDR3aa: CASSLDTVGLLSGPRPYEQYF
abundance: many
d_gene: .
v_gene: TRBV5-1
j_gene: TRBJ2-7

CDR3nt: TGTGCCAGCAGCTTACAGGGGGCGAACAATGAGCAGTTCTTC
CDR3aa: CASSLQGANNEQFF
abundance: many
d_gene: TRBD1
v_gene: TRBV7-8
j_gene: TRBJ2-1

CDR3nt: TGTGCCAGCAGTGGATACGGGCTGGGTGGAAACATTCAGTACTTC
CDR3aa: CASSGYGLGGNIQYF
abundance: .
d_gene: .
v_gene: TRBV28
j_gene: TRBJ2-4

CDR3nt: TGCAGCGTTGAGGGGGAGGCCGTTGAAGCTTTCTTT
CDR3aa: CSVEGEAVEAFF
abundance: once
d_gene: .
v_gene: TRBV29-1
j_gene: TRBJ1-1

CDR3nt: TGTGCCAGCAGCCAAGAGTGGGGAACAGGGAGAACTGAAGCTTTCTTT
CDR3aa: CASSQEWGTGRTEAFF
abundance: many
d_gene: .
v_gene: TRBV3-1
j_gene: TRBJ1-1

CDR3nt: .
CDR3aa: CASSFGPGRAGETQYF
abundance: few
d_gene: .
v_gene: TRBV7-8
j_gene: TRBJ2-5

CDR3nt: TGCGCCAGCAGTGTTGGCAGGGGGACCTATGGCTACACCTTC
CDR3aa: CASSVGRGTYGYTF
abundance: .
d_gene: TRBD1
v_gene: TRBV10-2
j_gene: TRBJ1-2

CDR3nt: TGCGCCAGCAGTGGGACAGGGTCCTCGAACACTGAAGCTTTCTTT
CDR3aa: CASSGTGSSNTEAFF
abundance: .
d_gene: TRBD1
v_gene: TRBV5-1
j_gene: TRBJ1-1

CDR3nt: TGTGCCAGCAGCCCACCTGGACGACCGAACACCGGGGAGCTGTTTTTT
CDR3aa: CASSPPGRPNTGELFF
abundance: .
d_gene: .
v_gene: TRBV13
j_gene: TRBJ2-2

CDR3nt: TGCGCCAGCAGCGGCATACCAGGGGCGAGGGGCACAGATACGCAGTATTTT
CDR3aa: CASSGIPGARGTDTQYF
abundance: many
d_gene: .
v_gene: TRBV10-1
j_gene: TRBJ2-3

CDR3nt: TGTGCCAGCAGCTTGGCTCGGGCGGGACTACCCAACAATGAGCAGTTCTTC
CDR3aa: CASSLARAGLPNNEQFF
abundance: .
d_gene: TRBD2
v_gene: TRBV5-6
j_gene: TRBJ2-1

CDR3nt: TGTGCCAGCAGCTTAGGGGGGGACAGGACCAAGAGCAATCAGCCCCAGCATTTT
CDR3aa: CASSLGGDRTKSNQPQHF
abundance: few
d_gene: TRBD1
v_gene: TRBV11-1
j_gene: TRBJ1-5

CDR3nt: TGTGCCAGCAGCTCATGGGGGACAGCCTACGAGCAGTACTTC
CDR3aa: CASSSWGTAYEQYF
abundance: few
d_gene: TRBD1
v_gene: TRBV5-6
j_gene: TRBJ2-7

CDR3nt: TGTGCCAGCAGGCCAACAGCGGGAAGCTCCTACGAGCAGTACTTC
CDR3aa: CASRPTAGSSYEQYF
abundance: few
d_gene: TRBD2
v_gene: TRBV6-1
j_gene: TRBJ2-7

CDR3nt: TGTGCCATCAGTGGGCTAGCGGGAGCATTAACTAGCACAGATACGCAGTATTTT
CDR3aa: CAISGLAGALTSTDTQYF
abundance: many
d_gene: TRBD2
v_gene: TRBV10-3
j_gene: TRBJ2-3

CDR3nt: TGTGCCAGCAGCCACTTAGGGCCCAGCTCCTACGAGCAGTACTTC
CDR3aa: CASSHLGPSSYEQYF
abundance: few
d_gene: .
v_gene: TRBV7-9
j_gene: TRBJ2-7

CDR3nt: TGTGCCAGCAGTTACTCGTTCGGGGAAAATGAGCAGTTCTTC
CDR3aa: CASSYSFGENEQFF
abundance: few
d_gene: .
v_gene: TRBV6-5
j_gene: TRBJ2-1

CDR3nt: TGTGCCAGCAGCTTAATAACAGGAGAAAAACTGTTTTTT
CDR3aa: CASSLITGEKLFF
abundance: few
d_gene: .
v_gene: TRBV7-6
j_gene: TRBJ1-4

CDR3nt: TGTGCCAGCAGACCAGGGACAGATAGCAATCAGCCCCAGCATTTT
CDR3aa: CASRPGTDSNQPQHF
abundance: few
d_gene: TRBD1
v_gene: TRBV6-1
j_gene: TRBJ1-5

CDR3nt: TGTGCCAGCAGTCCGGGGACAGGGGATTTGGGCTACAATGAGCAGTTCTTC
CDR3aa: CASSPGTGDLGYNEQFF
abundance: .
d_gene: TRBD1
v_gene: TRBV6-1
j_gene: TRBJ2-1

CDR3nt: TGCGCCAGCAGCCCCCAAGCTGGGGTTGGTGAAGCTTTCTTT
CDR3aa: CASSPQAGVGEAFF
abundance: many
d_gene: .
v_gene: TRBV5-1
j_gene: TRBJ1-1

CDR3nt: TGTGCCAGCGCAGGGATGGACTATGGCTACACCTTC
CDR3aa: CASAGMDYGYTF
abundance: few
d_gene: .
v_gene: TRBV9
j_gene: TRBJ1-2

CDR3nt: TGTGCCAGCAGCCCCCCCCTCGGGACAAGGGGTACCTACGAGCAGTACTTC
CDR3aa: CASSPPLGTRGTYEQYF
abundance: .
d_gene: .
v_gene: TRBV7-9
j_gene: TRBJ2-7

CDR3nt: TGTGCCAGCAGCGGGGCGGGTGCAGGAAAGAACATTCAGTACTTC
CDR3aa: CASSGAGAGKNIQYF
abundance: .
d_gene: .
v_gene: TRBV6-1
j_gene: TRBJ2-4

CDR3nt: TGTGCCAGCAAGGCGGGGGGGAGGACAGATACGCAGTATTTT
CDR3aa: CASKAGGRTDTQYF
abundance: few
d_gene: TRBD2
v_gene: TRBV2
j_gene: TRBJ2-3

CDR3nt: TGTGCCAGCAGCTTAGCGAGGACACCGGCTGGCTCCTTAGCCAAAAACATTCAGTACTTC
CDR3aa: CASSLARTPAGSLAKNIQYF
abundance: few
d_gene: .
v_gene: TRBV11-1
j_gene: TRBJ2-4

CDR3nt: TGTGCCAGTAGTATAGTCCCAGCGGGAATAACAGATACGCAGTATTTT
CDR3aa: CASSIVPAGITDTQYF
abundance: many
d_gene: TRBD2
v_gene: TRBV19
j_gene: TRBJ2-3

CDR3nt: TGCAGTGCTCCCCATCGCACTAGCGGGAGGTACAATGAGCAGTTCTTC
CDR3aa: CSAPHRTSGRYNEQFF
abundance: .
d_gene: TRBD2
v_gene: TRBV20-1
j_gene: TRBJ2-1

CDR3nt: TGCAGTGCTAGAGATTTGCAAGGCCCTGCGGATACGCAGTATTTT
CDR3aa: CSARDLQGPADTQYF
abundance: .
d_gene: .
v_gene: TRBV20-1
j_gene: TRBJ2-3

CDR3nt: TGTGCCAGCAGCCCGGACAGGGGTTGGAATGAGCAGTTCTTC
CDR3aa: CASSPDRGWNEQFF
abundance: many
d_gene: TRBD1
v_gene: TRBV5-6
j_gene: TRBJ2-1

CDR3nt: TGTGCCAGCAGCTTACCCAGACAGGGGAACACCGGGGAGCTGTTTTTT
CDR3aa: CASSLPRQGNTGELFF
abundance: few
d_gene: TRBD1
v_gene: TRBV7-2
j_gene: TRBJ2-2

CDR3nt: TGTGCCAGCGGACCCGCCGGACTGCCCTACAATGAGCAGTTCTTC
CDR3aa: CASGPAGLPYNEQFF
abundance: .
d_gene: .
v_gene: TRBV27
j_gene: TRBJ2-1

CDR3nt: TGTGCCAGCAGTATTACTAGTTTCAATGAGCAGTTCTTC
CDR3aa: CASSITSFNEQFF
abundance: few
d_gene: .
v_gene: TRBV7-3
j_gene: TRBJ2-1

CDR3nt: TGTGCCAGCAGCTTAGAATCAGGGGGGGCGGAGACCCAGTACTTC
CDR3aa: CASSLESGGAETQYF
abundance: .
d_gene: .
v_gene: TRBV7-6
j_gene: TRBJ2-5

CDR3nt: TGTGCCAGCAGCCCCAAAGGGACAGGGATCAATGAGCAGTTCTTC
CDR3aa: CASSPKGTGINEQFF
abundance: few
d_gene: TRBD1
v_gene: TRBV12-3/TRBV12-4
j_gene: TRBJ2-1

CDR3nt: TGTGCCAGCAACGCAGCCAGCGTTGGGGAGCTGTTTTTT
CDR3aa: CASNAASVGELFF
abundance: few
d_gene: .
v_gene: TRBV11-2
j_gene: TRBJ2-2

CDR3nt: TGCAGCATGATGACTAGCGGGAGGGGCTTAGATACGCAGTATTTT
CDR3aa: CSMMTSGRGLDTQYF
abundance: few
d_gene: TRBD2
v_gene: TRBV29-1
j_gene: TRBJ2-3

CDR3nt: TGTGCCAGCAGTTTGGAGGGGGAAGCCAAAAACATTCAGTACTTC
CDR3aa: CASSLEGEAKNIQYF
abundance: .
d_gene: .
v_gene: TRBV28
j_gene: TRBJ2-4

CDR3nt: TGTGCCAGCAGCCAAGACATACAAGGGGCCGCTAAGTACTTC
CDR3aa: CASSQDIQGAAKYF
abundance: .
d_gene: .
v_gene: TRBV3-1
j_gene: TRBJ2-4

CDR3nt: TGTGCCACCAGCGATTCTAGCGGGGCCACAGATACGCAGTATTTT
CDR3aa: CATSDSSGATDTQYF
abundance: .
d_gene: TRBD2
v_gene: TRBV15
j_gene: TRBJ2-3

CDR3nt: TGTGCCAGCAGTTTCAGGGGGCCTGGTTACAATGAGCAGTTCTTC
CDR3aa: CASSFRGPGYNEQFF
abundance: .
d_gene: TRBD1
v_gene: TRBV28
j_gene: TRBJ2-1

CDR3nt: TGTGCCAGCAGCCAAACTCCGGGCTATGGCTACACCTTC
CDR3aa: CASSQTPGYGYTF
abundance: many
d_gene: .
v_gene: TRBV3-1
j_gene: TRBJ1-2